Included here is one T cell receptor (beta chain) sequence, with context. The antigen remains undetermined. The data are from a study of cytomegalovirus exposure and HLA in healthy donors. Study-wide findings and caveats: Later on, an analysis showed TCR association rates differing by HLA locus, with DRB1 the most and HLA-C the fewest.

Per germline, CDR1 SNHLY and CDR2 FYNNEI. Trimming shortened V by 0 bases and J by 3 bases, and 15 bases separated the two germline ends. CDR3 length equals 17 residues. This PCR relied on a set of 60 Vbeta primers and 13 Jbeta primers. TCRdb keeps only in-frame clones here, not all; method: immunoSEQ multiplex PCR. The sample has fewer than 250,000 clones, over 75% seen once; the top ten hold approximately 10%. This clonotype was obtained from a woman aged 45-59 years in good health and CMV-seropositive. The chain has TRBV2 and TRBJ1-5; D might be TRBD1 (5 bases). Sequencing used PBMCs. For the CDR3, the DNA is TGTGCCAGCAGTGAAGCGCTGGGGGGGGGAAACAATCAGCCCCAGCATTTT. It translates to CASSEALGGGNNQPQHF.